This T cell receptor (beta chain) came from a study of response to subunit inactivated influenza vaccine. MiXCR, run by TCRdb on the RT-PCR reads, gives a single entry per CDR3 protein. This table has approximately 290,000 distinct CDR3 sequences, 22% appearing once. This clonotype was picked up many times. The target antigen is unknown. Germline V gives CDR1 SGHAT, CDR2 FQNNGV. Trimming removed 1 base at V and 4 bases at J, with 7 bases between. This CDR3 has 13 residues. General study points: Authors suggested each seasonal influenza vaccination recruits few new T cells.

The rearrangement joins TRBV11-2 to TRBJ1-1, with unresolved D. The starting material was PBMCs from blood, obtained 21 months after vaccination. The receptor comes from a man between 50 and 70 years old who received an inactivated influenza vaccine. CDR3 loop: CASSLGSSTEAFF. CDR3 bases: TGTGCCAGCAGCTTAGGTAGCTCCACTGAAGCTTTCTTT.